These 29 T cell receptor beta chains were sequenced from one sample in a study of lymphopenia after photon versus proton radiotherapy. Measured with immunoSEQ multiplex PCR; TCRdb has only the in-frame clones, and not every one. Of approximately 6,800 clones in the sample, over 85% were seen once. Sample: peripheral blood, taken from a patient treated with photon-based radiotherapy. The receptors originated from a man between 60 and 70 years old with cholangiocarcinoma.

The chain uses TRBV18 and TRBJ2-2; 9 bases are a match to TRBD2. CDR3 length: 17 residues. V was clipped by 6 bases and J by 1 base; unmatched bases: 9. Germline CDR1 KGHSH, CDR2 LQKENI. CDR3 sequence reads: CASSPRLADQNTGELFF. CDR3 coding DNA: TGTGCCAGCTCCCCCCGACTAGCGGACCAGAACACCGGGGAGCTGTTTTTT.

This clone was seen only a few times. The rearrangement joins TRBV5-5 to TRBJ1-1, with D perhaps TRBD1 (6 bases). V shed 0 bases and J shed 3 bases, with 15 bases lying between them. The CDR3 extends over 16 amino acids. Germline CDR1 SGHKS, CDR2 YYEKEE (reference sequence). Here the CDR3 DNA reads TGTGCCAGCAGCTTGGGAAGATACAGGGAAGACACTGAAGCTTTCTTT. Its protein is CASSLGRYREDTEAFF.

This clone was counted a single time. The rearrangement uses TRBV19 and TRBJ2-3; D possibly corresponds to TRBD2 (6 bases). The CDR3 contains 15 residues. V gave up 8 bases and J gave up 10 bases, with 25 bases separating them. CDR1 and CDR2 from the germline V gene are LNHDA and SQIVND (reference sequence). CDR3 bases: TGTGCCAGTTCGATCGTAGCGGAGTCGGGTGAGGCGCAGTATTTT. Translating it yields CASSIVAESGEAQYF.

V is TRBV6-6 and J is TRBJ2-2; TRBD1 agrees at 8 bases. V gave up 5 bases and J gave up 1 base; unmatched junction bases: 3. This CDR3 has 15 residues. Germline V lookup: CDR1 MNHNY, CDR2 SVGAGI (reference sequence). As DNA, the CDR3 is TGTGCCAGCAGTCCCGGGACAGGGAACACCGGGGAGCTGTTTTTT. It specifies CASSPGTGNTGELFF.

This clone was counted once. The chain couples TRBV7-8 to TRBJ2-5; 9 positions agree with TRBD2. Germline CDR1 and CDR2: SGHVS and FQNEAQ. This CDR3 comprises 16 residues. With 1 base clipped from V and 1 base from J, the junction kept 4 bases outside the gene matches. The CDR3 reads CASSLVGGGAQETQYF. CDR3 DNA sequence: TGTGCCAGCAGCTTAGTAGGCGGGGGGGCCCAAGAGACCCAGTACTTC. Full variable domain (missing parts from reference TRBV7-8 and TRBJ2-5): GAGVSQSPRYKVAKRGQDVALRCDPISGHVSLFWYQQALGQGPEFLTYFQNEAQLDKSGLPSDRFFAERPEGSVSTLKIQRTQQEDSAVYLCASSLVGGGAQETQYFGPGTRLLVL.

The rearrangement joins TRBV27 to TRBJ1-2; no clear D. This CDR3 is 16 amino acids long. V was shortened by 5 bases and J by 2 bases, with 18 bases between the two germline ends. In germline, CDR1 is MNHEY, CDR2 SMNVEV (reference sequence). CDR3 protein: CASSLHGPTKNYGYTF. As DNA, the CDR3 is TGTGCCAGCAGTCTCCACGGGCCAACAAAGAACTATGGCTACACCTTC.

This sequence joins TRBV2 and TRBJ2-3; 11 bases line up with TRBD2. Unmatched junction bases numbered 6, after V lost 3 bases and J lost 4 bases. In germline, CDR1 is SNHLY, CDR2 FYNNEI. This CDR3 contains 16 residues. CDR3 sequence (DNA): TGTGCCAGCAGTGATCTTATTAGCGGGGGGGCAGATACGCAGTATTTT. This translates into CASSDLISGGADTQYF. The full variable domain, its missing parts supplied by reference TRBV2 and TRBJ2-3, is EPEVTQTPSHQVTQMGQEVILRCVPISNHLYFYWYRQILGQKVEFLVSFYNNEISEKSEIFDDQFSVERPDGSNFTLKIRSTKLEDSAMYFCASSDLISGGADTQYFGPGTRLTVL.

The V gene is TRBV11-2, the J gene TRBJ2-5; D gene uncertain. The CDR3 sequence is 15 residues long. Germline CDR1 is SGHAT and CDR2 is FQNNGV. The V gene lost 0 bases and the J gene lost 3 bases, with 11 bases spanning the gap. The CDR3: CASSLEAGQEETQYF. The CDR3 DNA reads TGTGCCAGCAGCTTAGAGGCTGGCCAAGAAGAGACCCAGTACTTC.

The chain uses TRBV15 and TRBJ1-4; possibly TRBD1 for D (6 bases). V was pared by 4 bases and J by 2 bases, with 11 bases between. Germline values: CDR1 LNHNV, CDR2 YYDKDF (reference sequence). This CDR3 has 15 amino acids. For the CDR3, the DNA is TGTGCCACCAGCACCGACAGGACCACTAATGAAAAACTGTTTTTT. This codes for CATSTDRTTNEKLFF. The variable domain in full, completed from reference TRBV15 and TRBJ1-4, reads DAMVIQNPRYQVTQFGKPVTLSCSQTLNHNVMYWYQQKSSQAPKLLFHYYDKDFNNEADTPDNFQSRRPNTSFCFLDIRSPGLGDTAMYLCATSTDRTTNEKLFFGSGTQLSVL.

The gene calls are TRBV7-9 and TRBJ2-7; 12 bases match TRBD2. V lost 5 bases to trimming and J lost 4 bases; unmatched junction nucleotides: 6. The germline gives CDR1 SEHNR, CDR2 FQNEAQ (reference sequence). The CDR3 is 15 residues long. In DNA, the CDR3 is TGTGCCAGCAGCCCCCGACTAGCGGGAGAGTACGAGCAGTACTTC. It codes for CASSPRLAGEYEQYF. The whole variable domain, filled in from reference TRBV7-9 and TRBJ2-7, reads DTGVSQNPRHKITKRGQNVTFRCDPISEHNRLYWYRQTLGQGPEFLTYFQNEAQLEKSRLLSDRFSAERPKGSFSTLEIQRTEQGDSAMYLCASSPRLAGEYEQYFGPGTRLTVT.

The CDR3 here is CASSVQGGETQYF. The CDR3 DNA reads TGTGCCAGCAGCGTACAGGGGGGTGAGACCCAGTACTTC. The chain joins TRBV13 to TRBJ2-5; 8 bases line up with TRBD1. The V and J ends lost 5 bases and 5 bases, in that order; junction bases with no gene match: 4. Per germline, CDR1 PRHDT and CDR2 FYEKMQ (reference sequence). There are 13 residues in the CDR3.

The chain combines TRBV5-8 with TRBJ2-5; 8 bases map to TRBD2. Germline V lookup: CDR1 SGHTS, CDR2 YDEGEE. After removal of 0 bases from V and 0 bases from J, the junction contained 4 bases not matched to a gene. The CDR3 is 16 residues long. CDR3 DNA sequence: TGTGCCAGCAGCTTGGGGCGGGGGGATAACCAAGAGACCCAGTACTTC. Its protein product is CASSLGRGDNQETQYF.

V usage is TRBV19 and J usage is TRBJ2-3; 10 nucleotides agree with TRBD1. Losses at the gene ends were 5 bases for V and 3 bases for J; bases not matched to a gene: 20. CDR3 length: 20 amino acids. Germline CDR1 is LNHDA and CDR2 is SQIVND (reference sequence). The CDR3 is CASSPHPFLRQGAWTDTQYF. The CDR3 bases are TGTGCCAGTAGTCCGCACCCCTTTTTACGACAGGGGGCATGGACAGATACGCAGTATTTT.

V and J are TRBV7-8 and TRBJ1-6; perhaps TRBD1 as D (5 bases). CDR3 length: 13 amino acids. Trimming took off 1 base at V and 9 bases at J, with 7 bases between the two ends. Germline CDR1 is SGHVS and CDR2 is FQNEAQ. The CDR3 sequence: CASSLGDSSPLHF. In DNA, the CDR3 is TGTGCCAGCAGCTTAGGTGACAGTTCACCCCTCCACTTT.

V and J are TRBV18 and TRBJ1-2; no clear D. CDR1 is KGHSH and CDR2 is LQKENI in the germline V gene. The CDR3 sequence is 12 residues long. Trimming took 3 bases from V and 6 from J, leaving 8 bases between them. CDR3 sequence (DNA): TGTGCCAGCTCACCGGAGGGTGATGGCTACACCTTC. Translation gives CASSPEGDGYTF.

Here the CDR3 DNA reads TGTGCCAGCAGCTTAGGACAGCAAAATGAAAAACTGTTTTTT. It encodes CASSLGQQNEKLFF. V usage is TRBV7-9 and J usage is TRBJ1-4; weak D call: TRBD1 (5 bases). Germline assignment: CDR1 SEHNR and CDR2 FQNEAQ (reference sequence). CDR3 size: 14 residues. V lost 1 base to trimming and J lost 5 bases, with 8 bases between them.

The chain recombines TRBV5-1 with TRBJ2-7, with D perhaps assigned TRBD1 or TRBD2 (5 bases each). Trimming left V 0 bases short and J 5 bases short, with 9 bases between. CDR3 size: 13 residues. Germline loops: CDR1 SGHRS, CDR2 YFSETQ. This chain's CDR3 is CASSLEQGHEQYF. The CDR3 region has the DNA TGCGCCAGCAGCTTGGAGCAGGGACACGAGCAGTACTTC.

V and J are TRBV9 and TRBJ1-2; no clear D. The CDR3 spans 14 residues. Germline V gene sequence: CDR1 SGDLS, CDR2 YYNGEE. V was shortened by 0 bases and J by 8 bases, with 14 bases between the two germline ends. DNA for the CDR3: TGTGCCAGCAGCGTAGACGAGGGCTCGGCGGGCTACACCTTC. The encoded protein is CASSVDEGSAGYTF.

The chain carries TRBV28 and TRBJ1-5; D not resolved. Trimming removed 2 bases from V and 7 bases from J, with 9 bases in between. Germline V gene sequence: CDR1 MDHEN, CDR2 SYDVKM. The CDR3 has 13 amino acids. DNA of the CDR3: TGTGCCAGCAGTTTAGCGTCAGGCCAGCCCCAGCATTTT. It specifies CASSLASGQPQHF.

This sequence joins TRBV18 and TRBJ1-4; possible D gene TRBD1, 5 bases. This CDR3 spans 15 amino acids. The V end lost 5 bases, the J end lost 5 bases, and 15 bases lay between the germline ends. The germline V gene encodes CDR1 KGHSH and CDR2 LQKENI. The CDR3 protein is CASSSDRVPNEKLFF. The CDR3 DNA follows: TGTGCCAGCTCAAGCGACAGAGTTCCGAATGAAAAACTGTTTTTT.

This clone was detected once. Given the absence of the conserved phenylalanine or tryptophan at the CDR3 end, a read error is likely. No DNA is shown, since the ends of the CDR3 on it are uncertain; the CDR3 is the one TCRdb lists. The chain's CDR3 is CASSASADSLKVV. The chain links TRBV7-2 to TRBJ2-3; whether TRBD1, the table's D call, matches the DNA was not checked. The germline gives CDR1 SGHTA, CDR2 FQGNSA. The CDR3 totals 13 residues, both ends included.

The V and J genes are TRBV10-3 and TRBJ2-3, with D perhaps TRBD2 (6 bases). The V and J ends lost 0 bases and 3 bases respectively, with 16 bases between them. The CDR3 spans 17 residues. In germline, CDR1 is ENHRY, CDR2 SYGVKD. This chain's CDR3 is CAISESRAGRSTDTQYF. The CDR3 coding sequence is TGTGCCATCAGTGAGTCTCGAGCGGGTAGGTCAACAGATACGCAGTATTTT.

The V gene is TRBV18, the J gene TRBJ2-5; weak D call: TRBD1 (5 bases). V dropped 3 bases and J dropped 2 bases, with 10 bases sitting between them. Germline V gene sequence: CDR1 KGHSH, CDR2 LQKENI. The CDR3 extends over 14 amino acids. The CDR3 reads CASSPTDTQETQYF. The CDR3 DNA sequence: TGTGCCAGCTCACCGACAGATACACAAGAGACCCAGTACTTC.

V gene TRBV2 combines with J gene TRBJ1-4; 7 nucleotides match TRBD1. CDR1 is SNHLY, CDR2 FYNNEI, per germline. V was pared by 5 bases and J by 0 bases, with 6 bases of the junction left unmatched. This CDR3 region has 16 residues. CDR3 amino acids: CASSLRQGATNEKLFF. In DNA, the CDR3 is TGTGCCAGCAGTCTTAGACAGGGCGCAACTAATGAAAAACTGTTTTTT.

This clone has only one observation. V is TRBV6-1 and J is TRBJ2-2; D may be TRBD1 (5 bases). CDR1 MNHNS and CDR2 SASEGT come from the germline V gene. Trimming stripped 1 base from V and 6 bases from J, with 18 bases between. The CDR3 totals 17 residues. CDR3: CASSEEWVRVIPGELFF. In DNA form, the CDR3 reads TGTGCCAGCAGTGAAGAGTGGGTCAGGGTAATACCCGGGGAGCTGTTTTTT.

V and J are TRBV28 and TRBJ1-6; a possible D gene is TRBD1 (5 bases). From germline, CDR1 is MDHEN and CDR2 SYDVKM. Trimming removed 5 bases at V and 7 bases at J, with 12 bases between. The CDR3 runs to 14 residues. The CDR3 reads CASSPGTANSPLHF. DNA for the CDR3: TGTGCCAGCAGTCCCGGGACGGCAAATTCACCCCTCCACTTT.

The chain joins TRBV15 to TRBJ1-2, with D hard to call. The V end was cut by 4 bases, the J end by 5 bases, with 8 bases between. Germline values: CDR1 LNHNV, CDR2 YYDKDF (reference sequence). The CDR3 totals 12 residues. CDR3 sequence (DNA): TGTGCCACCAGCAAACGAAATTATGGCTACACCTTC. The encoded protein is CATSKRNYGYTF.

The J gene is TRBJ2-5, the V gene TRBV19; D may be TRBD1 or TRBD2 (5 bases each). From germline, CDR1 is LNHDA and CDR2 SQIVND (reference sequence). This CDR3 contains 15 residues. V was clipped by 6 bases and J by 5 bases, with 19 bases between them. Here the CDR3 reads CASSRVPGGTETQYF. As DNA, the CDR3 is TGTGCCAGTAGCCGTGTCCCTGGGGGAACGGAGACCCAGTACTTC.

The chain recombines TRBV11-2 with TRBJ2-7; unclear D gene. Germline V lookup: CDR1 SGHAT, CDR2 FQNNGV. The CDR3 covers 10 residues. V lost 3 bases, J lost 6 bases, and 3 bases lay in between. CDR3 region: CASSFGEQYF. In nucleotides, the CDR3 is TGTGCCAGCAGCTTTGGCGAGCAGTACTTC. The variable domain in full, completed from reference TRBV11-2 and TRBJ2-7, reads EAGVAQSPRYKIIEKRQSVAFWCNPISGHATLYWYQQILGQGPKLLIQFQNNGVVDDSQLPKDRFSAERLKGVDSTLKIQPAKLEDSAVYLCASSFGEQYFGPGTRLTVT.